This T cell receptor beta chain was sequenced in a study of Graves' ophthalmopathy and Graves' hyperthyroidism. RNA transcripts were the source from which TCR beta CDR3 regions were amplified. Second-round multiplex PCR came after a first-round RT-PCR that employed HTBI primers. TCRdb redid the calling of the multiplex PCR reads with MiXCR, one entry per CDR3 protein. The top ten clones hold approximately 7% of a sample with fewer than 650,000 distinct CDR3 sequences, about 20% of them seen once. Broader study findings: In blood appeared most of the expanded thyroid clonotypes whose frequency exceeded 0.001.

The length of the CDR3 is 14 residues. V lost 5 bases to trimming and J lost 6 bases; unmatched junction nucleotides: 8. Looked up from germline, CDR1 is MDHEN and CDR2 is SYDVKM. This clonotype was detected only once. What it binds is unknown. Enrolled hyperthyroidism patients had a new diagnosis, a duration under 2 months, and an age of 18 to 65. Lactation, pregnancy, uncontrolled infections and other autoimmune diseases were all grounds for excluding patients. PBMCs were density-gradient isolated from around 10 ml fresh blood. The sequence was obtained from a woman between 18 and 30 years old with stable Graves' hyperthyroidism. Some clones in this sample may be carry-over from other donors' samples. Sequencing was done on a sample of peripheral blood. J is TRBJ2-7 and V is TRBV28; TRBD2 aligns across 9 bases. The CDR3, as DNA: TGTGCCAGCAGTCCGGCGGGGGGGCCGAGCGAGCAGTACTTC. Its protein product is CASSPAGGPSEQYF.